Each of the 6 T cell receptor beta chains below was sequenced from the same sample in a study of T cells in Graves' hyperthyroidism and ophthalmopathy. Authors of the study amplified TCR beta CDR3 regions from RNA transcripts. Carried out on the TCR CDR3, a first-round RT-PCR used the HTBI primer set. One entry per CDR3 protein, called by TCRdb with MiXCR from the multiplex PCR reads. The table includes around 300,000 distinct CDR3 sequences, more than 11% detected once. The sample was blood. These receptor sequences come from a woman aged 30 to 39 with Graves' hyperthyroidism.

The chain has TRBV28 and TRBJ1-5; D gene uncertain. The CDR3 is made up of 15 amino acids. V was pared by 3 bases and J by 0 bases, with 9 bases between. Germline V gives CDR1 MDHEN, CDR2 SYDVKM. Written as DNA, the CDR3 is TGTGCCAGCAGTTTTGTCGAGTATAGCAATCAGCCCCAGCATTTT. Protein sequence: CASSFVEYSNQPQHF. Full variable domain (rest looked up from reference TRBV28 and TRBJ1-5): DVKVTQSSRYLVKRTGEKVFLECVQDMDHENMFWYRQDPGLGLRLIYFSYDVKMKEKGDIPEGYSVSREKKERFSLILESASTNQTSMYLCASSFVEYSNQPQHFGDGTRLSIL.

This clonotype has only a few counts. V usage is TRBV6-2 or TRBV6-3 and J usage is TRBJ1-5; D is perhaps TRBD1 (5 bases). Trimming pared 8 bases from V and 5 bases from J, leaving 13 bases between. CDR3 length: 13 residues. Germline V gene sequence: CDR1 MNHEY, CDR2 SVGEGT. The CDR3 protein is CASSTATHQPQHF. The CDR3 DNA is TGTGCCAGCTCGACAGCCACTCATCAGCCCCAGCATTTT.

This clonotype occurred many times. The chain uses TRBV11-3 and TRBJ2-2; the match to TRBD1 covers 7 bases. The germline V gene encodes CDR1 SGHNT and CDR2 YENEEA. V dropped 5 bases and J dropped 1; count of bases not matched to a gene: 7. The CDR3 sequence is 16 residues long. CDR3 DNA sequence: TGTGCCAGCAGCGCTAATAACAGGGGGAACACCGGGGAGCTGTTTTTT. Translation gives CASSANNRGNTGELFF. The full variable domain, in which reference TRBV11-3 and TRBJ2-2 provide the parts outside the CDR3, is EAGVVQSPRYKIIEKKQPVAFWCNPISGHNTLYWYLQNLGQGPELLIRYENEEAVDDSQLPKDRFSAERLKGVDSTLKIQPAELGDSAVYLCASSANNRGNTGELFFGEGSRLTVL.

This clonotype was recorded at least ten times. V usage is TRBV28 and J usage is TRBJ2-1; weak D call: TRBD1 (6 bases). The germline V gene encodes CDR1 MDHEN and CDR2 SYDVKM. V was trimmed by 7 bases and J by 7 bases, leaving 14 bases between them. The CDR3 totals 13 residues. CDR3 sequence (DNA): TGTGCCAGCACCGGACAGTTAATTAATGAGCAGTTCTTC. Amino acid sequence: CASTGQLINEQFF.

This clonotype has a count of ten or more. V gene TRBV28 combines with J gene TRBJ2-1; 10 bases map to TRBD2. The CDR3 totals 13 residues. V gave up 8 bases and J gave up 4 bases; unmatched junction bases: 2. The germline CDR1 and CDR2 sequences are MDHEN and SYDVKM. CDR3 in amino acids: CASEREGYNEQFF. The CDR3 coding sequence is TGTGCCAGCGAGCGGGAGGGGTACAATGAGCAGTTCTTC.

This clonotype was detected only a few times. The chain is built from TRBV11-1 and TRBJ1-2; tentatively, D is TRBD1 (5 bases). V lost 8 bases, J lost 4 bases, and 17 bases lay in between. CDR1 and CDR2 (germline): SGHAT, FQDESV (reference sequence). The CDR3 has 14 residues. CDR3 in amino acids: CASGPYRQTYGYTF. The CDR3 nucleotides are TGTGCCAGCGGCCCCTACCGACAGACCTATGGCTACACCTTC.